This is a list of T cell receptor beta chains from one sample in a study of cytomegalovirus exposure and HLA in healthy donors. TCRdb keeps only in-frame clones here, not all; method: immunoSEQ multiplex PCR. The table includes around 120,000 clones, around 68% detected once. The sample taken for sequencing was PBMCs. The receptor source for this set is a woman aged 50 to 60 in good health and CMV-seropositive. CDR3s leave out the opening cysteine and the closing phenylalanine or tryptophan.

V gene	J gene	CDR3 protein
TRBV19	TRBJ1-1	ASSRGAGGVGTEAF
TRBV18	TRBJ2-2	ASSPRQGWTGELF
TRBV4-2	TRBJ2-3	ASSLINGRPGTDTQY
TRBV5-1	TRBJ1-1	ASSLAVTGGTEAF
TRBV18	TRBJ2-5	ASSQDRVGETQY
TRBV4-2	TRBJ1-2	ASSQDRTGGDYGYT
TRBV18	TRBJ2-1	ASSPPGAEQF
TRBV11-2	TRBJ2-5	ASSLGLAGLRETQY
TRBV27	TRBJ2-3	ASEYPGQGAY
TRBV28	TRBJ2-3	ASSPVGQSTDTQY
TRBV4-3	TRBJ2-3	ASSGGGHTSTDTQY
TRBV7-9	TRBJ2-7	ASSSGTERPEQY
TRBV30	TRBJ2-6	AWSDRAFGANVLT
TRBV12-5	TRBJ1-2	ASGPGNGGYT
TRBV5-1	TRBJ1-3	ASSLAKGAASGNTIY
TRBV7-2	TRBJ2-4	ASSDPGLSNIQY
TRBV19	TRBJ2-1	ASSTGLDNEQF
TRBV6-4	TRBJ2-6	ASSVGPSGANVLT
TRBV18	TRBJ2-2	ASSPDRVGTGELF
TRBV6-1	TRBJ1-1	ASSESPDHEAF
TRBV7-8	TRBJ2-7	ASSLGGGVEQY
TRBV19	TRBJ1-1	ASSIKGWEGGLNTEAF
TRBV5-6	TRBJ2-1	ASSEGTLWDEQF
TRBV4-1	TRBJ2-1	ASSQVLAGSGEQF
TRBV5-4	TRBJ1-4	ASSLGGGINEKLF
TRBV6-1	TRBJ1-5	ASSDLTGVYQPQH
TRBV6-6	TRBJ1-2	ASSYSAGDYGYT
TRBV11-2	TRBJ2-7	ASSRTGSGEQY
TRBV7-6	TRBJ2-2	ASRQSNTGELF
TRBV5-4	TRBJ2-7	ASSPASAFRDEQY
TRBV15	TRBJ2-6	ATTRRAGAGANVLT
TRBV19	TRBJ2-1	ASSIRRPSNGNEQF
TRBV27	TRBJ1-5	ASRWTGDGASNQPQH
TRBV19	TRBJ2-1	ASSVPGLAGVGGNEQF
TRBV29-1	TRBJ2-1	SVARGGSYNEQF
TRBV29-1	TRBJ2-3	SVEPGLSRADTQY
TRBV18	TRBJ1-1	ASSPPSRRGTEAF
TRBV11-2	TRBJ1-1	ASNHRDSSPLEAF
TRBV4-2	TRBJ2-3	ASSQDPVSGGSYTDTQY
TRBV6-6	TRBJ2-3	ASSHPTGFTQY
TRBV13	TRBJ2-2	ASSRRGLDTGELF
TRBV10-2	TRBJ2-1	ASSEASYNEQF